This T cell receptor beta chain was identified in a study of T cell responses to AZD1222 COVID-19 vaccine. Findings and limits, study-wide: Distributed over spike, vaccine-associated CD4 TCRs predominated at 160-218 and 743-854. There were mostly white British donors and more females than males, and clonal diversity was possibly underestimated. Baseline serology detected seropositivity in only a handful of AZD1222 recipients. Repertoire samples came only from after the peak T cell response.

Libraries were prepared by immunoSEQ multiplex PCR; TCRdb keeps only in-frame clonotypes and omits some of them. The sample lists about 140,000 clones, roughly 86% seen once, with 5.4% in the top ten. Regarding this clone: Its antigen is as yet unknown.

The CDR3 consists of 15 residues. Germline loops: CDR1 SGHRS, CDR2 YFSETQ. Trimming removed 0 bases from V and 3 bases from J; junction bases left unmatched: 0. The TCR sequence derives from an adult who received the MenACWY meningococcal vaccine as a control. The chain combines TRBV5-1 with TRBJ2-2; 9 bases match TRBD2. The source material was peripheral blood, sampled 28 days after the second dose of the MenACWY control vaccine. The CDR3 DNA follows: TGCGCCAGCAGCTTGGGACTAGCGGACACCGGGGAGCTGTTTTTT. It encodes CASSLGLADTGELFF.